Shown below are 6 T cell receptor beta chains from a single sample sequenced in a study of blood T cell repertoires in COVID-19. Using immunoSEQ multiplex PCR, the repertoire was profiled, and TCRdb retains in-frame clones only, with some absent. The data show about 300,000 clones, about 87% seen once. The sequencing sample was made of peripheral blood. These receptors all stem from a woman aged 25-40 years with COVID-19, enrolled during active disease.

The chain combines TRBV3-1 (or the pseudogene TRBV3-2) with TRBJ2-1, with D tentatively TRBD1 (7 bases). CDR1 and CDR2 (germline): LGHDT, YNNKEL (reference sequence). This CDR3 has 16 amino acids. V was pared by 5 bases and J by 7 bases, with 21 bases between. The CDR3 DNA reads as TGTGCCAGCAGCTCCTGGGGGCAGGGGGGTACTAATGAGCAGTTCTTC. Its translation is CASSSWGQGGTNEQFF.

This chain joins TRBV14 and TRBJ1-2, with D possibly being TRBD1 (6 bases). V lost 5 bases and J lost 3, with 10 bases in between. Germline V gene lookup returns CDR1 SGHDN and CDR2 FVKESK. There are 13 residues in the CDR3. For the CDR3, the DNA is TGTGCCAGCAGCGGGGGGGCCGACTATGGCTACACCTTC. As protein: CASSGGADYGYTF.

This clone occurred a few times. The chain employs TRBV5-5 and TRBJ2-1; 10 positions match TRBD1. The length of the CDR3 is 15 residues. Germline CDR1 SGHKS, CDR2 YYEKEE (reference sequence). With V trimmed by 4 bases and J by 7 bases, 8 bases remained unmatched. Here the CDR3 reads CASSTGTGVENEQFF. DNA of the CDR3: TGTGCCAGCAGCACGGGGACAGGGGTTGAGAATGAGCAGTTCTTC. The whole variable domain, remainder taken from reference TRBV5-5 and TRBJ2-1, is DAGVTQSPTHLIKTRGQQVTLRCSPISGHKSVSWYQQVLGQGPQFIFQYYEKEERGRGNFPDRFSARQFPNYSSELNVNALLLGDSALYLCASSTGTGVENEQFFGPGTRLTVL.

The gene calls are TRBV3-1 (or the pseudogene TRBV3-2) and TRBJ1-6; 7 positions agree with TRBD1. Trimming at V came to 3 bases and at J to 6 bases, leaving 2 bases not matched to a gene. From germline, CDR1 is LGHDT and CDR2 YNNKEL (reference sequence). The CDR3 is 14 amino acids. The CDR3 reads CASSHGTANSPLHF. Written as DNA, the CDR3 is TGTGCCAGCAGCCACGGGACAGCTAATTCACCCCTCCACTTT.

This clone was found once. This chain joins TRBV3-1 (or the pseudogene TRBV3-2) and TRBJ2-7, with D possibly TRBD1 on 5 matching bases. Per germline, CDR1 LGHDT and CDR2 YNNKEL (reference sequence). The CDR3 is made up of 11 amino acids. As DNA, the CDR3 is TGTGCATCAGGGCTCTCCTACGAGCAGTACTTC. This encodes CASGLSYEQYF.

The genes are TRBV3-1 (or the pseudogene TRBV3-2) and TRBJ1-2, with a possible D match to TRBD1 (5 bases). CDR1 is LGHDT and CDR2 is YNNKEL in the germline V gene (reference sequence). Trimming took off 3 bases at V and 7 bases at J, with 12 bases between the two ends. The CDR3 runs to 13 residues. The CDR3 protein is CASSQGRDGGYTF. Written as DNA, the CDR3 is TGTGCCAGCAGCCAGGGGCGGGACGGTGGCTACACCTTC.